These 4 T cell receptor beta chains share one sample of origin, sequenced in a study of T cell repertoires in cytomegalovirus infection. TCRdb analysed the reads with MiXCR anew, one entry per CDR3 protein. The sample lists 400,000 to 550,000 distinct CDR3 sequences, about 11% occurring once. The sequenced sample was PBMCs. The receptors derive from a human donor in good health (CMV status not recorded). Some clones in this sample may be carry-over from other donors' samples.

A few counts support this clonotype. V usage is TRBV18 and J usage is TRBJ2-1; 13 bases align to TRBD2. Germline-derived CDR1 and CDR2 are KGHSH and LQKENI. With V trimmed by 3 bases and J by 10 bases, 0 bases remained unmatched. The CDR3 loop spans 13 amino acids. CDR3 loop: CASSPTSGGEQFF. The CDR3 nucleotides read TGTGCCAGCTCACCGACTAGCGGGGGGGAGCAGTTCTTC.

At least ten counts were recorded for this clonotype. CDR3 amino acids: CASSLLAGGPSYEQYF. In DNA, the CDR3 is TGTGCCAGCAGCTTACTAGCGGGAGGGCCGTCCTACGAGCAGTACTTC. The rearrangement uses TRBV5-4 and TRBJ2-7, with TRBD2 matching over 13 bases. CDR3 length equals 16 residues. Trimming cost V 2 bases and J 1 base; bases outside gene matches: 3. Germline values: CDR1 SGHNT, CDR2 YYREEE (reference sequence).

This clonotype was seen a handful of times. The chain employs TRBV12-3 or TRBV12-4 and TRBJ1-1; D may be TRBD1 (5 bases). Trimming stripped 10 bases from V and 4 bases from J, with 25 bases between. The CDR3 consists of 16 residues. The DNA for the CDR3 is TGTGCCACCATGGGCCAAGTCAGGGCGATAGGCACTGAAGCTTTCTTT. Encoded protein: CATMGQVRAIGTEAFF.

The sample holds many counts of this clonotype. J is TRBJ2-7 and V is TRBV6-2 or TRBV6-3, with D possibly matching TRBD2 (5 bases). V was trimmed by 6 bases and J by 3 bases, leaving 15 bases between them. This CDR3 spans 14 amino acids. Germline V lookup: CDR1 MNHEY, CDR2 SVGEGT. CDR3 region: CASRPVAGHYEQYF. CDR3 nucleotides: TGTGCCAGCAGGCCCGTGGCGGGTCACTACGAGCAGTACTTC.